Listed below are T cell receptor beta chains from one sample, sequenced in a study of blood T cell repertoires in COVID-19. The protocol was immunoSEQ multiplex PCR, while the TCRdb copy is restricted to in-frame clones and leaves out a portion. The sample holds just under 80,000 clones, roughly 88% seen once. The sequenced sample was peripheral blood. Receptors originate from a human donor in a cohort sampled during active COVID-19. Each CDR3 is given with its conserved first and last residue. D genes are given only for firm matches. The size field is filled for only some rows; it gives once, few, many or a size class.

CDR3 length	V gene	D gene	J gene	clone size	CDR3 DNA	CDR3 protein
15	TRBV5-1	TRBD1	TRBJ2-7	-	TGCGCCAGCAGCTTGGATGGACAGGGTACCTACGAGCAGTACTTC	CASSLDGQGTYEQYF
16	TRBV11-3	TRBD2	TRBJ2-7	few	TGTGCCAGCAGCTTAGATCAGGAGCGGGGGGCCTACGAGCAGTACTTC	CASSLDQERGAYEQYF
13	TRBV6-5	-	TRBJ2-3	-	TGTGCCAGCAGTTACTCAGGGGGAGATACGCAGTATTTT	CASSYSGGDTQYF
15	TRBV9	-	TRBJ2-2	few	TGTGCCAGCAGCCTGAGCGGAGAGAACACCGGGGAGCTGTTTTTT	CASSLSGENTGELFF
15	TRBV9	-	TRBJ2-2	-	TGTGCCAGCAGCTGGGCTCTAAGGAACACCGGGGAGCTGTTTTTT	CASSWALRNTGELFF
16	TRBV6-4	-	TRBJ2-2	once	TGTGCCAGCAGTCCCTCGACAATATTAAACACCGGGGAGCTGTTTTTT	CASSPSTILNTGELFF
14	TRBV18	TRBD1	TRBJ2-1	-	TGTGCCAGCTCACCCGGGACAGGGGCCCATGAGCAGTTCTTC	CASSPGTGAHEQFF
13	TRBV12-3/TRBV12-4	-	TRBJ2-1	once	TGTGCCAGCTCGCAGGTTACCTACAATGAGCAGTTCTTC	CASSQVTYNEQFF
12	TRBV12-3/TRBV12-4	-	TRBJ2-3	-	TGTGTGGCTGGGCAAAATACAGATACGCAGTATTTT	CVAGQNTDTQYF
14	TRBV5-1	TRBD1	TRBJ2-7	-	TGCGCCAGCAGCTTTAAAGACAGGGGCTACGAGCAGTACTTC	CASSFKDRGYEQYF
17	TRBV28	TRBD1	TRBJ1-5	-	TGTGCCAGCAGCTGGATGGACAGGGGGTATAGCAATCAGCCCCAGCATTTT	CASSWMDRGYSNQPQHF
15	TRBV6-2/TRBV6-3	TRBD1	TRBJ2-2	-	TGTGCCAGCAGCTGGGACAGGGTTTACACCGGGGAGCTGTTTTTT	CASSWDRVYTGELFF
13	TRBV3-1/TRBV3-2	TRBD2	TRBJ2-7	-	TGTGCCAGCAGCCTGACGGGGGGTACCGAGCAGTACTTC	CASSLTGGTEQYF
15	TRBV2	TRBD2	TRBJ2-5	-	TGTGCCAGCAGCGGTAGCGGGGGCCGGCGGGTGACCCAGTACTTC	CASSGSGGRRVTQYF
15	TRBV5-4	TRBD2	TRBJ2-5	few	TGTGCCAGCAGCTTGGGACTAGCGGGGGGGGAGACCCAGTACTTC	CASSLGLAGGETQYF
15	TRBV7-2	TRBD2	TRBJ2-5	once	TGTGCCAGCAGCACAGATAGCGGGAGAGACGAGACCCAGTACTTC	CASSTDSGRDETQYF
15	TRBV19	TRBD2	TRBJ2-5	few	TGTGCCAGTAGTATGGCGGGGGGGCCGAGAGAGACCCAGTACTTC	CASSMAGGPRETQYF